Sequencing of this T cell receptor beta chain was carried out in a study of blood T cell repertoires in COVID-19. Study details: There were acute and convalescent COVID-19 samples, and they came from the United States, Italy and Spain. From T cells, B-cell-depleted T cells, or PBMCs came the material, which was cDNA or gDNA.

There are 13 residues in the CDR3. Deletions cut 7 bases from V and 1 base from J, with 11 bases between. Looked up from germline, CDR1 is SNHLY and CDR2 is FYNNEI. Authors' data handling: Amplification of reference gene primers provided the estimated nucleated cell counts. TCRdb's copy holds only in-frame clones and misses some; the assay was immunoSEQ multiplex PCR. The V and J calls and the clone size are those of that table, but D and trimming were determined from the DNA. The sample comprises 200,000 to 250,000 clones, around 82% of which are singletons, and 10% to 15% rests with the top ten. Material for sequencing was peripheral blood. The sequence derives from a woman in her 40s with acute or convalescent COVID-19. The chain uses TRBV2 and TRBJ2-7; D remains unclear. The CDR3 sequence: CASIPLESYEQYF. In DNA, the CDR3 is TGTGCCAGCATCCCTCTAGAATCCTACGAGCAGTACTTC.